Presented here are 14 T cell receptor beta chains from one specimen sequenced in a study of shared clonotypes between healthy human individuals. The protocol was immunoSEQ multiplex PCR, while the TCRdb copy is restricted to in-frame clones and leaves out a portion. This sample has some 2,500,000 clones, with 80% to 95% found just once. What was sequenced was naive CD4+ T cells from PBMCs. Regarding subset: CD45RA+ positively selected. Receptors originate from a man aged 18 to 35 in good health. Some clones in this sample may be carry-over from other donors' samples.

This clone was seen just once. The chain has TRBV6-1 and TRBJ2-7; perhaps TRBD2 as D (6 bases). The germline V and J ends were trimmed by 5 bases and 3 bases, with 17 bases remaining between them. This CDR3 contains 15 residues. The germline gives CDR1 MNHNS, CDR2 SASEGT. DNA for the CDR3: TGTGCCAGCAGTAATGGTGGAGGGAAGGTCTACGAGCAGTACTTC. It codes for CASSNGGGKVYEQYF.

V is TRBV4-1 and J is TRBJ2-1; D not resolved. The CDR3 is 14 amino acids. The V gene lost 0 bases and the J gene lost 8 bases, with 11 bases spanning the gap. The germline gives CDR1 MGHRA, CDR2 YSYEKL. The CDR3 region has the DNA TGCGCCAGCAGCCAAGATAAGAGGTGGCATGAGCAGTTCTTC. This sequence encodes CASSQDKRWHEQFF.

The J gene is TRBJ2-1, the V gene TRBV5-6, with 11 nucleotides matching TRBD2. The CDR3 has 17 residues. V lost 4 bases and J lost 3; bases outside the gene matches: 9. Germline V gene sequence: CDR1 SGHDT, CDR2 YYEEEE. Here the CDR3 reads CASSRRLTSGSYNEQFF. CDR3 nucleotide sequence: TGTGCCAGCAGCAGGCGACTAACTAGCGGGAGCTACAATGAGCAGTTCTTC.

The V gene is TRBV5-1, the J gene TRBJ1-5; D is uncertain. Trimming took off 0 bases at V and 7 bases at J, with 14 bases between the two ends. The CDR3 runs 15 residues. Germline assignment: CDR1 SGHRS and CDR2 YFSETQ. The CDR3 DNA sequence: TGCGCCAGCAGCTTGGAAGGGAACGTTCGCCAGCCCCAGCATTTT. This translates into CASSLEGNVRQPQHF.

The chain joins TRBV7-2 to TRBJ2-5, with D hard to call. Germline assignment: CDR1 SGHTA and CDR2 FQGNSA. This CDR3 is built from 14 residues. The V and J ends lost 1 base and 1 base respectively, with 7 bases between them. CDR3 loop: CASSLEGSQETQYF. CDR3 sequence (DNA): TGTGCCAGCAGCTTAGAAGGGTCCCAAGAGACCCAGTACTTC. Filled out from reference TRBV7-2 and TRBJ2-5, the complete variable domain reads GAGVSQSPSNKVTEKGKDVELRCDPISGHTALYWYRQSLGQGLEFLIYFQGNSAPDKSGLPSDRFSAERTGGSVSTLTIQRTQQEDSAVYLCASSLEGSQETQYFGPGTRLLVL.

This clone was detected once. This rearrangement joins TRBV4-2 to TRBJ2-7; 9 bases fit TRBD2. Germline loops: CDR1 LGHNA, CDR2 YNFKEQ. The CDR3 is 17 residues long. The V and J ends lost 0 bases and 4 bases, in that order; junction bases with no gene match: 10. The chain's CDR3 is CASSQEGTSLRGYEQYF. In DNA form, the CDR3 reads TGTGCCAGCAGCCAAGAGGGGACTAGCCTAAGGGGGTACGAGCAGTACTTC.

The chain joins TRBV5-7 to TRBJ2-1; D unclear. TRBV5-7 is an ORF, with its function uncertain. V lost 2 bases to trimming and J lost 0 bases, with 12 bases between them. The CDR3 is 16 amino acids. CDR3 residues: CASSFSTICSYNEQFF. The CDR3 DNA sequence: TGTGCCAGCAGCTTTTCCACGATTTGCTCCTACAATGAGCAGTTCTTC.

This clone has only a few counts. The V call is TRBV19, the J call TRBJ2-6; maybe TRBD2 (7 bases). The CDR3 runs 16 residues. Germline loops: CDR1 LNHDA, CDR2 SQIVND (reference sequence). Trimming stripped 5 bases from V and 4 bases from J, with 15 bases between. The CDR3 loop reads CASSPWGGAGANVLTF. DNA of the CDR3: TGTGCCAGTAGTCCCTGGGGGGGCGCCGGGGCCAACGTCCTGACTTTC. Complete variable domain (other parts from reference TRBV19 and TRBJ2-6): DGGITQSPKYLFRKEGQNVTLSCEQNLNHDAMYWYRQDPGQGLRLIYYSQIVNDFQKGDIAEGYSVSREKKESFPLTVTSAQKNPTAFYLCASSPWGGAGANVLTFGAGSRLTVL.

This rearrangement joins TRBV28 to TRBJ1-5; D call uncertain. This CDR3 has 13 amino acids. Germline CDR1 reads MDHEN; CDR2 reads SYDVKM. Deletions cut 8 bases from V and 5 bases from J, with 13 bases between. This chain's CDR3 is CASAPASDQPQHF. The DNA of the CDR3 is TGTGCCAGCGCGCCAGCGTCGGATCAGCCCCAGCATTTT.

The chain uses TRBV6-1 and TRBJ1-2; D unresolved. V was trimmed by 2 bases and J by 6 bases, leaving 16 bases between them. Germline-derived CDR1 and CDR2 are MNHNS and SASEGT. The CDR3 consists of 15 residues. CDR3: CASSEFSSSRNGYTF. The CDR3 DNA reads as TGTGCCAGCAGTGAATTCTCGAGCTCACGTAATGGCTACACCTTC.

The chain combines TRBV10-3 with TRBJ1-2; no firm D call. Trimming left V 6 bases short and J 0 bases short, with 8 bases between. From germline, CDR1 is ENHRY and CDR2 SYGVKD. CDR3 length: 13 residues. The CDR3 nucleotides are TGTGCCATCAGGGACGCGGCTAACTATGGCTACACCTTC. It specifies CAIRDAANYGYTF.

The chain carries TRBV11-2 and TRBJ1-2; perhaps TRBD1 as D (5 bases). The CDR3 sequence is 16 residues long. CDR1 is SGHAT, CDR2 FQNNGV, per germline. V was shortened by 1 base and J by 3 bases, with 15 bases between the two germline ends. The CDR3 protein is CASSLVLGQGDYGYTF. For the CDR3, the DNA is TGTGCCAGCAGCTTAGTTCTGGGGCAGGGCGACTATGGCTACACCTTC.

This clone was seen only once. This sequence joins TRBV19 and TRBJ2-1, with D maybe TRBD2 (8 bases). The CDR3 is 15 residues long. Germline lookup yields CDR1 LNHDA and CDR2 SQIVND (reference sequence). V gave up 5 bases and J gave up 9 bases, with 20 bases separating them. The CDR3 here is CASSSSGGGRGEQFF. CDR3 DNA: TGTGCCAGTAGTTCCTCGGGAGGGGGCAGGGGTGAGCAGTTCTTC.

The chain carries TRBV2 and TRBJ2-2; 9 positions agree with TRBD1. The CDR3 has 16 amino acids. Looked up from germline, CDR1 is SNHLY and CDR2 is FYNNEI. Trimming cost V 6 bases and J 5 bases; bases outside gene matches: 10. The CDR3 is CASRGTGGPNTGELFF. The CDR3 DNA sequence: TGTGCCAGCAGAGGAACAGGGGGCCCAAATACCGGGGAGCTGTTTTTT.